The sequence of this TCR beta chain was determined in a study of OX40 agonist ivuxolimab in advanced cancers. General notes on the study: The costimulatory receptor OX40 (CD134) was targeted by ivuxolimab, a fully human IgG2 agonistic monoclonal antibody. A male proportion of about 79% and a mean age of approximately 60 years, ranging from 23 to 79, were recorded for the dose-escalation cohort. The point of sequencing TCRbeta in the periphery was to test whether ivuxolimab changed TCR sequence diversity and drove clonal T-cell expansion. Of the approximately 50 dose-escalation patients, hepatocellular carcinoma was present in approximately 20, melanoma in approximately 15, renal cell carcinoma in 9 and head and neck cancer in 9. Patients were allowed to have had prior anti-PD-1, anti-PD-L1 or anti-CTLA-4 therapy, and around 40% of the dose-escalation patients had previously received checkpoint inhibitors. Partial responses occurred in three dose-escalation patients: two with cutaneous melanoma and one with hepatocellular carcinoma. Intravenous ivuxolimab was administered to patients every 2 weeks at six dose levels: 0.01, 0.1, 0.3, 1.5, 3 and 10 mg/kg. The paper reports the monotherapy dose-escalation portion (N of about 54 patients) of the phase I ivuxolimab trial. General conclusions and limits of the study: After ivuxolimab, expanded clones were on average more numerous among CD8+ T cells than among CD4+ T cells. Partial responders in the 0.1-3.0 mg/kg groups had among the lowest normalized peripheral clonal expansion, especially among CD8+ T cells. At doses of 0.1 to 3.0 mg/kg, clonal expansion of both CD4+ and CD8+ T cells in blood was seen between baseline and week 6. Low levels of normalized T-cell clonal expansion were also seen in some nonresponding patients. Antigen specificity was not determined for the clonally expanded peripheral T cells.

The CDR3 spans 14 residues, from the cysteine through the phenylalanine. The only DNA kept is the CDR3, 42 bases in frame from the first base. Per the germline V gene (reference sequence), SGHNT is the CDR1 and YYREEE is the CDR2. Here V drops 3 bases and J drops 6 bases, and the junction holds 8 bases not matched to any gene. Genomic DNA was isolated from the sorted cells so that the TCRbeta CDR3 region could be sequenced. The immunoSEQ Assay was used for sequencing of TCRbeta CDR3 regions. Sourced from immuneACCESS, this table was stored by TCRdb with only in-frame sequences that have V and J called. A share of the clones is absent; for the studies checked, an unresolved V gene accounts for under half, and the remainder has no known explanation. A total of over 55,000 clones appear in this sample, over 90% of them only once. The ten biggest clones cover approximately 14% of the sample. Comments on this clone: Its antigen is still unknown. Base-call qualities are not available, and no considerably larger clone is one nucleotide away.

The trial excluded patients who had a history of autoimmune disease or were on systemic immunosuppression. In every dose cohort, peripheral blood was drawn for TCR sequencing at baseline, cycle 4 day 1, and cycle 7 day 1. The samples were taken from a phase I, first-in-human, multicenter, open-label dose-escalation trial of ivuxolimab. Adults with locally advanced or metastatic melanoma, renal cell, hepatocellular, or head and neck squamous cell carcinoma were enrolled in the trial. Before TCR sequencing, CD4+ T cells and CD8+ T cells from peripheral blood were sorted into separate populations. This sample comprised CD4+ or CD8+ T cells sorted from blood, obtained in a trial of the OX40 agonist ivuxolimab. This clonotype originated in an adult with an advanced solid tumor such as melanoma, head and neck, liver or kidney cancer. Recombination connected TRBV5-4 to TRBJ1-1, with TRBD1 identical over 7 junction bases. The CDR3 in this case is CASSSLTGYAEAFF. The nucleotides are TGTGCCAGCAGCTCTTTGACAGGGTACGCTGAAGCTTTCTTT.